This T cell receptor (beta chain) was captured by sequencing in a study of glioma-infiltrating T cells. This CDR3 comprises 15 residues. Trimming cost V 5 bases and J 2 bases, with 16 bases left between them. Germline V gene data show CDR1 as MNHEY and CDR2 as SMNVEV (reference sequence). About this clonotype itself: Its antigen is undetermined.

Study observations and caveats: Gliomas, especially low-grade, showed above-expected tissue-blood divergence; non-neoplastic patients showed below. A blood CDR3 motif signature was depleted in highly divergent patients.

Amplification of TCR alpha and beta CDR3 regions from RNA used iRepertoire nested multiplex PCR. One-step reverse transcription and amplification started from roughly 100-400 ng of tissue mRNA or PBMC total RNA. TCRdb processed the multiplex PCR reads anew with MiXCR; each CDR3 protein has one entry. The sample lists more than 300,000 distinct CDR3 sequences, about two fifths occurring once. The TCR was taken from a human donor with low-grade glioma or glioblastoma, undergoing nonglioma brain surgery, or in good health (not recorded which). The rearrangement joins TRBV27 to TRBJ2-7, with D unclear. Sequences were obtained from glioma tissue, nonneoplastic brain tissue, or PBMCs (not recorded which). The CDR3 reads CASSPRTDRTYEQYF. CDR3 nucleotides: TGTGCCAGCAGTCCCCGAACGGACCGCACCTACGAGCAGTACTTC.